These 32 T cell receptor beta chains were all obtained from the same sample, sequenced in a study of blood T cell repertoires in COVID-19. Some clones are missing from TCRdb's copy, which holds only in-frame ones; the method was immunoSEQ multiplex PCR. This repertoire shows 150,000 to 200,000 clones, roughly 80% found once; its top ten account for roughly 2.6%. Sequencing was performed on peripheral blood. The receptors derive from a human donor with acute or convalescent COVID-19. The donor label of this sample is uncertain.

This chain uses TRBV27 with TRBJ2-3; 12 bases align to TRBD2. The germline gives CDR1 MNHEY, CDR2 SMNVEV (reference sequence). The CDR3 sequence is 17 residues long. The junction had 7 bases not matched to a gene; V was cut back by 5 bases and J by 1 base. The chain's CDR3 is CASSPGTSGWGTDTQYF. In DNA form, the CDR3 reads TGTGCCAGCAGTCCCGGGACTAGCGGGTGGGGCACAGATACGCAGTATTTT.

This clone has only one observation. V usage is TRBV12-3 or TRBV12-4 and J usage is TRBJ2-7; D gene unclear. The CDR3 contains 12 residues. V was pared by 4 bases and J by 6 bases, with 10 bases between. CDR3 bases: TGTGCCAGCAGTTACCTAGTTCGCGAGCAGTACTTC. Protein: CASSYLVREQYF.

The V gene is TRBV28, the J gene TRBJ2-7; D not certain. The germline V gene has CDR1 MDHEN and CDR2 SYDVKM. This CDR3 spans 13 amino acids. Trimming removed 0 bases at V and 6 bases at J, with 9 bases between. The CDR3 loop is CASSLWGNSEQYF. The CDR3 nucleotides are TGTGCCAGCAGTTTATGGGGCAACAGCGAGCAGTACTTC.

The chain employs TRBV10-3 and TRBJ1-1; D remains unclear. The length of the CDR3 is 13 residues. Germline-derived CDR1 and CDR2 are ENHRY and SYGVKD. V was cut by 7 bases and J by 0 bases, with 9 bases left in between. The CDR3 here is CAITAGLNTEAFF. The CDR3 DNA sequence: TGTGCCATCACCGCAGGTCTGAACACTGAAGCTTTCTTT.

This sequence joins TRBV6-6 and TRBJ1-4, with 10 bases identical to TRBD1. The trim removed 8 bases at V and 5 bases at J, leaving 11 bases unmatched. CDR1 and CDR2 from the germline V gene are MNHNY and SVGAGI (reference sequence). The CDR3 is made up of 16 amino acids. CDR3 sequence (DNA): TGTGCCAGCCGGGACAGGGGAAGCGGATTGAATGAAAAACTGTTTTTT. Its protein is CASRDRGSGLNEKLFF.

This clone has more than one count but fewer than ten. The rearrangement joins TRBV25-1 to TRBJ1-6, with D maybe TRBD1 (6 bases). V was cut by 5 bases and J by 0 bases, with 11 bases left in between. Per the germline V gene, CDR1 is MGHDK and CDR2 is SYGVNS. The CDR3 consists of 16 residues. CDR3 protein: CASSTGSFSYNSPLHF. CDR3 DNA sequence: TGTGCCAGCAGTACAGGGTCTTTCTCCTATAATTCACCCCTCCACTTT.

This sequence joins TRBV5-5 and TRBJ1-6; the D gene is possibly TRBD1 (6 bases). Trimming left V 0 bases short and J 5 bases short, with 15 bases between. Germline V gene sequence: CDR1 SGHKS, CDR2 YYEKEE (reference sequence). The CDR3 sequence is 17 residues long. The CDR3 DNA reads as TGTGCCAGCAGCTTGGCCAAGGGGGGAGGGGATAATTCACCCCTCCACTTT. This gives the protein CASSLAKGGGDNSPLHF.

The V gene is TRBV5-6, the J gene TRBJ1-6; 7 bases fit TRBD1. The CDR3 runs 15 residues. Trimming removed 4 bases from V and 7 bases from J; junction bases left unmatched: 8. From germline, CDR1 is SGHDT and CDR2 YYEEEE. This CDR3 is CASSPGQVENSPLHF. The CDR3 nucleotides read TGTGCCAGCAGCCCAGGACAGGTTGAGAATTCACCCCTCCACTTT.

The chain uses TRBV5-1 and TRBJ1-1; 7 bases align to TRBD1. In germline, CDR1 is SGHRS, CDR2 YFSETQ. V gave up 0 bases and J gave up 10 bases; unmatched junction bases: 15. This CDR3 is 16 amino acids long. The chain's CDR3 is CASSLESLGQASTAFF. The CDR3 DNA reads TGCGCCAGCAGCTTGGAGTCTCTAGGACAGGCTTCTACAGCTTTCTTT.

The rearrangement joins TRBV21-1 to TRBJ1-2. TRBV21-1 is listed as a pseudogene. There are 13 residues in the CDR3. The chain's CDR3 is CASSGQGRDGYTF. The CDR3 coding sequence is TGTGCCAGCAGCGGGCAGGGGAGGGATGGCTACACCTTC.

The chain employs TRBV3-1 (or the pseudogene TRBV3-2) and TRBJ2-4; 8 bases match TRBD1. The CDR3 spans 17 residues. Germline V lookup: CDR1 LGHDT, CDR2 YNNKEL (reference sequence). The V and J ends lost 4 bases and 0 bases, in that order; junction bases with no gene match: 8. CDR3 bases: TGTGCCAGCAGCCTTTCAGACAGGGGAGCAGCCAAAAACATTCAGTACTTC. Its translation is CASSLSDRGAAKNIQYF.

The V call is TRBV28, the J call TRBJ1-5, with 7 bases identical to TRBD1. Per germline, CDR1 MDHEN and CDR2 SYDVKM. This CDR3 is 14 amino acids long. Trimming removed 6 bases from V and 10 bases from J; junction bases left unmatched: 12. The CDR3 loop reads CASRPDRAISPQHF. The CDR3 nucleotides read TGTGCCAGCAGACCCGACAGGGCAATCAGCCCCCAGCATTTT.

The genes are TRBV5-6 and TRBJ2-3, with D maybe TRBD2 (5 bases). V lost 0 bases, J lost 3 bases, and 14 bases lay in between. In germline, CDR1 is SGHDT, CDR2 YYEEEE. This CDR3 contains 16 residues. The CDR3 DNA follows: TGTGCCAGCAGCTTGGGGGGAGCGGTTGTAACAGATACGCAGTATTTT. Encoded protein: CASSLGGAVVTDTQYF.

This CDR3 reads CASSLVSRSTGELFF. CDR3 bases: TGCGCCAGCAGCTTGGTTTCCCGGAGCACCGGGGAGCTGTTTTTT. This chain uses TRBV5-1 with TRBJ2-2; no definite D call. Germline CDR1 SGHRS, CDR2 YFSETQ. The V end lost 0 bases, the J end lost 4 bases, and 10 bases lay between the germline ends. The CDR3 runs 15 residues.

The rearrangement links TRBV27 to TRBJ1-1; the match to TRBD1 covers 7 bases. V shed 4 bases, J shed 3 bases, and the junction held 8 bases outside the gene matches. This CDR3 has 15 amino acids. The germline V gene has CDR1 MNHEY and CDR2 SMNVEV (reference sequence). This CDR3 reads CASSSVPRGDTEAFF. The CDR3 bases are TGTGCCAGCAGTTCGGTCCCCAGGGGGGACACTGAAGCTTTCTTT.

This CDR3 is CAWSRSVGGETQYF. The CDR3 DNA reads as TGTGCCTGGAGCCGGTCAGTCGGAGGGGAGACCCAGTACTTC. V usage is TRBV30 and J usage is TRBJ2-5; possible D gene TRBD2, 6 bases. The CDR3 loop spans 14 amino acids. Germline V gene data show CDR1 as GTSNPN and CDR2 as SVGIG (reference sequence). The V gene lost 3 bases and the J gene lost 5 bases, with 16 bases spanning the gap.

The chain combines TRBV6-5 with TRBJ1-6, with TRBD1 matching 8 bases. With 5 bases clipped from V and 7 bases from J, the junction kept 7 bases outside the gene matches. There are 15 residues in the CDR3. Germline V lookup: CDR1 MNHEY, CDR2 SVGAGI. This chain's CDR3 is CASSPDRAGNSPLHF. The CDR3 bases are TGTGCCAGCAGTCCGGACAGGGCGGGCAATTCACCCCTCCACTTT.

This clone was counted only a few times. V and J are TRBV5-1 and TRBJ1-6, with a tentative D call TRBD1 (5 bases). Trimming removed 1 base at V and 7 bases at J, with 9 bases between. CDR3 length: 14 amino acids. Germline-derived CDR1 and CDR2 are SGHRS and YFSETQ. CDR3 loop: CASSLFDSNSPLHF. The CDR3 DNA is TGCGCCAGCAGCTTGTTTGACAGCAATTCACCCCTCCACTTT.

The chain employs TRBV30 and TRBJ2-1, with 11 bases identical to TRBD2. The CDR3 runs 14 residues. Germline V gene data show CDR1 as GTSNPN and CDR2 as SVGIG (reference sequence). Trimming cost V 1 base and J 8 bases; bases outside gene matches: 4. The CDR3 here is CAWSALAGVYEQFF. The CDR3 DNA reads TGTGCCTGGAGTGCACTAGCGGGAGTCTATGAGCAGTTCTTC.

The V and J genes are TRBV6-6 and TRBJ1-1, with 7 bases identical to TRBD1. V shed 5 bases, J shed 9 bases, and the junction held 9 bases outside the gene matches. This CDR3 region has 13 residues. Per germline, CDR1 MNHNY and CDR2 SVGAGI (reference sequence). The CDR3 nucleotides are TGTGCCAGCAGTACCAGGGACAGATTTCAAGCTTTCTTT. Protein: CASSTRDRFQAFF.

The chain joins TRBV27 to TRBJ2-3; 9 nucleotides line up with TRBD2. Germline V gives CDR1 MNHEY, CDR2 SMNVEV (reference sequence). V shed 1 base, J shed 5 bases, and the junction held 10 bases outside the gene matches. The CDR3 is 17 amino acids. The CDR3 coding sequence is TGTGCCAGCAGTTTATACCCAGCGGGAGGTGGGGGAGATACGCAGTATTTT. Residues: CASSLYPAGGGGDTQYF.

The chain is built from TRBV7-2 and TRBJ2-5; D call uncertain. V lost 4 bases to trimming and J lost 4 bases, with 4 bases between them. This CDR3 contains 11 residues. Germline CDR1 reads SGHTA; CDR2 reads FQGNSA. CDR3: CASSYRETQYF. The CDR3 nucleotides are TGTGCCAGCAGCTACAGAGAGACCCAGTACTTC.

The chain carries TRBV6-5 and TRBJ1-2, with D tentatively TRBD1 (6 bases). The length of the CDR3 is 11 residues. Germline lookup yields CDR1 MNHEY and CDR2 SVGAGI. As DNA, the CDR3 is TGTGCTACAGGGACCCAAGGTGGCTACACCTTC. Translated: CATGTQGGYTF.

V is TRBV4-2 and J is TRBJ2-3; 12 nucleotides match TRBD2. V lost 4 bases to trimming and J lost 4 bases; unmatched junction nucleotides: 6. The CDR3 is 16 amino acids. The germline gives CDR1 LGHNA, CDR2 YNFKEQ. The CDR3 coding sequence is TGTGCCAGCAGCCCACGACTAGCGGGAGTTTCAGATACGCAGTATTTT. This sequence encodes CASSPRLAGVSDTQYF.

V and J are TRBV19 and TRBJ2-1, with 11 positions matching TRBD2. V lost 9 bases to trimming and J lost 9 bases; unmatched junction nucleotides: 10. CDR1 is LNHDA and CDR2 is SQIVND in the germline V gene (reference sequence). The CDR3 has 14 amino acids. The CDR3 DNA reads TGTGCCAGCCTTACTACTAGCGGGAGTAGTGAGCAGTTCTTC. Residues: CASLTTSGSSEQFF.

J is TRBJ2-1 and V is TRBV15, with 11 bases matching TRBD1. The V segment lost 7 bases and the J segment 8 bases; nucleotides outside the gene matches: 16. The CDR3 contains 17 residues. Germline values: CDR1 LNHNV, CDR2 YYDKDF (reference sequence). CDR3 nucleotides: TGTGCCACCATGCCCAGGGACAGGGGGAAAAGTGGCGATGAGCAGTTCTTC. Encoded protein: CATMPRDRGKSGDEQFF.

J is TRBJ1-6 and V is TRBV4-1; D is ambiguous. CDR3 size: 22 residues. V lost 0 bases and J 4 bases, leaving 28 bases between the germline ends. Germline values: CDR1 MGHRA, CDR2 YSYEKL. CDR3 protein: CASSQDQYPKVGSGLYNSPLHF. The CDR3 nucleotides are TGCGCCAGCAGCCAAGATCAATACCCCAAGGTTGGGAGCGGACTTTATAATTCACCCCTCCACTTT.

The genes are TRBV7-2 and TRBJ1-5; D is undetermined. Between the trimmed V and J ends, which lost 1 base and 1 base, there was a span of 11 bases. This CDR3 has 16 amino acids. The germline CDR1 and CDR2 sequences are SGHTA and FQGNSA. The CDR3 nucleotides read TGTGCCAGCAGCTTAGTGGGTACGGGGAGCAATCAGCCCCAGCATTTT. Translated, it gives CASSLVGTGSNQPQHF. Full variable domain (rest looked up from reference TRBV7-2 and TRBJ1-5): GAGVSQSPSNKVTEKGKDVELRCDPISGHTALYWYRQSLGQGLEFLIYFQGNSAPDKSGLPSDRFSAERTGGSVSTLTIQRTQQEDSAVYLCASSLVGTGSNQPQHFGDGTRLSIL.

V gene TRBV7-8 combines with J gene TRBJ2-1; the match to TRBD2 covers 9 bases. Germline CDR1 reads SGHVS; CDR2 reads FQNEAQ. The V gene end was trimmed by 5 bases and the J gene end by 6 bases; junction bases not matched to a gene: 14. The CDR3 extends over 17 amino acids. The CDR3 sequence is CASSTLGSGGITNEQFF. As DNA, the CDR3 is TGTGCCAGCAGCACGCTAGGGAGCGGGGGGATCACCAATGAGCAGTTCTTC.

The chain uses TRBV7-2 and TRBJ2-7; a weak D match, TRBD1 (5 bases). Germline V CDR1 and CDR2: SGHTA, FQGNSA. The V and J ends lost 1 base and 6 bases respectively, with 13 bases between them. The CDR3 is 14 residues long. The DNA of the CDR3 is TGTGCCAGCAGCTTAGAACTCAGGGCCCCCGAGCAGTACTTC. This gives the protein CASSLELRAPEQYF. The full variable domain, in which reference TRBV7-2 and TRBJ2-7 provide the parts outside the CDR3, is GAGVSQSPSNKVTEKGKDVELRCDPISGHTALYWYRQSLGQGLEFLIYFQGNSAPDKSGLPSDRFSAERTGGSVSTLTIQRTQQEDSAVYLCASSLELRAPEQYFGPGTRLTVT.

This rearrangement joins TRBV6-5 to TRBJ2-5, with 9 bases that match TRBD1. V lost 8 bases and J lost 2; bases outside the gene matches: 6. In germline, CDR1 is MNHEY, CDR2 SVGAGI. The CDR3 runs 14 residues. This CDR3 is CASSRTGDQETQYF. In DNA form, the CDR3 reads TGTGCCAGCTCCCGGACAGGGGATCAAGAGACCCAGTACTTC.

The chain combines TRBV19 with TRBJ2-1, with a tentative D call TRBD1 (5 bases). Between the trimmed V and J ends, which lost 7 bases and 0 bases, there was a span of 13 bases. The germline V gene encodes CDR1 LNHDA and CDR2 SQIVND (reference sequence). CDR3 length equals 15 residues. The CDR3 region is CASTEDIDSYNEQFF. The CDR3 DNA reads TGTGCCAGTACCGAGGACATTGACTCCTACAATGAGCAGTTCTTC.